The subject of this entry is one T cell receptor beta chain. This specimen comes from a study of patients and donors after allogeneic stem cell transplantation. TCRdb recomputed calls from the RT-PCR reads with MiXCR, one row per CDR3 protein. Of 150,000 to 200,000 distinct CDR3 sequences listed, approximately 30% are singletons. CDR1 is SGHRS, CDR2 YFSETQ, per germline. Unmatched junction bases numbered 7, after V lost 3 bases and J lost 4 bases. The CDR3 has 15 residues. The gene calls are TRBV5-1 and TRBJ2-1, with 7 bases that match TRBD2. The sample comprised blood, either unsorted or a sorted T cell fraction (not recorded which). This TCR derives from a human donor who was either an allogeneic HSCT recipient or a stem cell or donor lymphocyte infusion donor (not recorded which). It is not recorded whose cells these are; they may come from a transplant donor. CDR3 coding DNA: TGCGCCAGCAGCTCGGGGGGACTACCATACAATGAGCAGTTCTTC. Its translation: CASSSGGLPYNEQFF.